These 10 T cell receptor beta chains were sequenced from one sample in a study of blood T cell repertoires in COVID-19. Sequencing was performed with immunoSEQ multiplex PCR; in TCRdb, only in-frame clones are kept and a portion is missing. Of approximately 70,000 clones in the sample, roughly 88% were seen once. Sample: peripheral blood. These receptors originate from a man aged 80 or over with active or convalescent COVID-19.

The chain uses TRBV12-5 and TRBJ2-1; D unclear. The CDR3 totals 12 residues. CDR1 and CDR2 (germline): LGHNT, FRNRAP. The V end was cut by 0 bases, the J end by 9 bases, with 6 bases between. The DNA of the CDR3 is TGTGCTAGTGGTTTGGTTGAGGTTGAGCAGTTCTTC. This codes for CASGLVEVEQFF.

The CDR3 nucleotides are TGTGCCAGCAGTGAAAGGACAGGGGGCTATGGCTACACCTTC. Translating it yields CASSERTGGYGYTF. V and J are TRBV6-1 and TRBJ1-2; the match to TRBD1 covers 10 bases. CDR1 and CDR2 (germline): MNHNS, SASEGT. Trimming at V came to 2 bases and at J to 4 bases, leaving 1 base not matched to a gene. The length of the CDR3 is 14 residues.

The chain has TRBV6-2 or TRBV6-3 and TRBJ1-1; TRBD1 agrees at 7 bases. Per the germline V gene, CDR1 is MNHEY and CDR2 is SVGEGT. This CDR3 contains 13 residues. Germline trimming cut 5 bases from V and 7 bases from J; bases unmatched to any gene: 7. The DNA for the CDR3 is TGTGCCAGCAGTCGGACAGGCAGTCTTGAAGCTTTCTTT. This codes for CASSRTGSLEAFF.

The chain employs TRBV27 and TRBJ1-6; 7 positions match TRBD1. CDR1 is MNHEY and CDR2 is SMNVEV in the germline V gene (reference sequence). With 5 bases clipped from V and 6 bases from J, the junction kept 7 bases outside the gene matches. The CDR3 has 15 amino acids. CDR3 DNA sequence: TGTGCCAGCAGTAGCGACAGGGCCTCTAATTCACCCCTCCACTTT. Translating it yields CASSSDRASNSPLHF.

V usage is TRBV3-1 (or the pseudogene TRBV3-2) and J usage is TRBJ1-1; D might be TRBD1 (5 bases). The germline V and J ends were trimmed by 3 bases and 0 bases, with 14 bases remaining between them. This CDR3 has 16 amino acids. Germline V gene lookup returns CDR1 LGHDT and CDR2 YNNKEL (reference sequence). CDR3 amino acids: CASSHHPDSLNTEAFF. The DNA for the CDR3 is TGTGCCAGCAGCCACCACCCCGACAGCCTGAACACTGAAGCTTTCTTT.

This chain joins TRBV6-2 or TRBV6-3 and TRBJ2-1; the match to TRBD2 covers 10 bases. Germline trimming cut 5 bases from V and 6 bases from J; bases unmatched to any gene: 4. CDR1 and CDR2 from the germline V gene are MNHEY and SVGEGT. The CDR3 is made up of 14 amino acids. This CDR3 is CASSLSSGGNEQFF. CDR3 sequence (DNA): TGTGCCAGCAGTCTCTCTAGCGGGGGCAATGAGCAGTTCTTC.

This chain connects TRBV3-1 (or the pseudogene TRBV3-2) to TRBJ1-2, with D unclear. The ends were cut back, 1 base at V and 2 bases at J, with 14 bases in the middle. CDR1 LGHDT and CDR2 YNNKEL come from the germline V gene (reference sequence). The CDR3 is 16 residues long. CDR3 coding DNA: TGTGCCAGCAGCCAAGCGACCCCAGGCTACAACTATGGCTACACCTTC. Amino acid sequence: CASSQATPGYNYGYTF.

The V and J genes are TRBV5-4 and TRBJ2-3; a possible D gene is TRBD2 (6 bases). The CDR3 has 14 amino acids. Trimming removed 4 bases at V and 5 bases at J, with 14 bases between. Per germline, CDR1 SGHNT and CDR2 YYREEE (reference sequence). The chain's CDR3 is CASSTDGGVDTQYF. The CDR3 coding sequence is TGTGCCAGCAGCACGGATGGAGGGGTAGATACGCAGTATTTT.

The chain combines TRBV25-1 with TRBJ2-1, with D possibly TRBD1 on 5 matching bases. Trimming removed 3 bases from V and 8 bases from J, with 8 bases in between. This CDR3 is 12 amino acids long. Germline CDR1 reads MGHDK; CDR2 reads SYGVNS. In nucleotides, the CDR3 is TGTGCCAGCAGTGACCAGGGTTATGAGCAGTTCTTC. This sequence encodes CASSDQGYEQFF.

The chain uses TRBV6-5 and TRBJ2-5; perhaps TRBD1 as D (6 bases). The CDR3 is made up of 14 amino acids. The germline V gene has CDR1 MNHEY and CDR2 SVGAGI. V was clipped by 0 bases and J by 5 bases, with 10 bases between them. This CDR3 is CASSYSYRDETQYF. In DNA form, the CDR3 reads TGTGCCAGCAGTTACTCTTACAGGGATGAGACCCAGTACTTC.